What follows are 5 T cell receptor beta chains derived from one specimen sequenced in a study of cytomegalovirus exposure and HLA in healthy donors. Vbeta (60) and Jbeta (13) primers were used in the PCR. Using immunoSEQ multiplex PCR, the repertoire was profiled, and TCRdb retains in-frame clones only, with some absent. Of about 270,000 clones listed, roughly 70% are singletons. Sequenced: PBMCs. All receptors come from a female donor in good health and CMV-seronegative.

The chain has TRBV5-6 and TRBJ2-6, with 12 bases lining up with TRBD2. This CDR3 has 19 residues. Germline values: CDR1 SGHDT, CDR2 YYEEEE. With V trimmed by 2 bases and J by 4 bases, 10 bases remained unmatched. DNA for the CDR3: TGTGCCAGCAGCTTAGAATGGCTAGCGGGAGGGAAAGGGGCCAACGTCCTGACTTTC. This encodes CASSLEWLAGGKGANVLTF.

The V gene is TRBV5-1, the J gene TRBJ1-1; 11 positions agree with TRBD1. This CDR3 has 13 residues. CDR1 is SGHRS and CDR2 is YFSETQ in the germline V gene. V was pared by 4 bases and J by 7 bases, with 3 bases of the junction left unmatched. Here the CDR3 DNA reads TGCGCCAGCAGCGTGGACAGGGGGCGTGAAGCTTTCTTT. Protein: CASSVDRGREAFF.

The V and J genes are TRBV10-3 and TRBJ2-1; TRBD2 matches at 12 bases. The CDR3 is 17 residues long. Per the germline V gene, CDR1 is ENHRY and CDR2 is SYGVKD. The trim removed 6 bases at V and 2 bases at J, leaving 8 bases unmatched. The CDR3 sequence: CAIRSSGGEMAYNEQFF. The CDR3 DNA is TGTGCCATCAGGTCTAGCGGGGGGGAGATGGCCTACAATGAGCAGTTCTTC.

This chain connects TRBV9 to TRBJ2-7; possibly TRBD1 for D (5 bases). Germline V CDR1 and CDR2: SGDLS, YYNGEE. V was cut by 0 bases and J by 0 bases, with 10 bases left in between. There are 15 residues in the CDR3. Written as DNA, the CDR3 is TGTGCCAGCAGCGTAGATCTGGACACCTCCTACGAGCAGTACTTC. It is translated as CASSVDLDTSYEQYF.

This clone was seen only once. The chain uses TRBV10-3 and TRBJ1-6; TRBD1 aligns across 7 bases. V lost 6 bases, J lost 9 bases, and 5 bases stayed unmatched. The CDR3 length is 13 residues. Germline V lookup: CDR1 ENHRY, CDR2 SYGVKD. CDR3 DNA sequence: TGTGCCATCAGCCAGACAGGGTTTTCACCCCTCCACTTT. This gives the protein CAISQTGFSPLHF.